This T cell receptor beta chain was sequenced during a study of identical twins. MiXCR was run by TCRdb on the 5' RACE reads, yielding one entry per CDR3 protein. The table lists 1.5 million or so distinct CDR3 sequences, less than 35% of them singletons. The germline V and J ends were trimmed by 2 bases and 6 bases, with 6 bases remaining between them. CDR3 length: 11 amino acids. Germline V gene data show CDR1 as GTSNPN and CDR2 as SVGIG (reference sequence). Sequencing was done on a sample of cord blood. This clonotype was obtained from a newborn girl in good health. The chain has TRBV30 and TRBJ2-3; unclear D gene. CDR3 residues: CAWSTGDTQYF. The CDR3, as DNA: TGTGCCTGGAGTACCGGGGATACGCAGTATTTT.